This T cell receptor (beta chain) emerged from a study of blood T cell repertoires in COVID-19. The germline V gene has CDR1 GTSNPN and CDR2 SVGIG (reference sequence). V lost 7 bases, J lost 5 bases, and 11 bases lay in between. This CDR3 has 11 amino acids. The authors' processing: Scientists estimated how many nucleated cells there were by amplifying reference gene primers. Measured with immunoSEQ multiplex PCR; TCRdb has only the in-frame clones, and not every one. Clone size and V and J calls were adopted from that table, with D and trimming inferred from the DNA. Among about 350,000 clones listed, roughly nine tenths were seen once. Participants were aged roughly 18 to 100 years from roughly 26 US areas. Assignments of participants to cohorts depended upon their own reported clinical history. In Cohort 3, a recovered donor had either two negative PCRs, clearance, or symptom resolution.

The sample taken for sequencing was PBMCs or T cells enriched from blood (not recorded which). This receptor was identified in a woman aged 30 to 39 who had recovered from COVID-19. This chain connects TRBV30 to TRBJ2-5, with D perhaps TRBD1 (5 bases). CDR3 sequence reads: CASRGPETQYF. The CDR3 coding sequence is TGTGCCTCAAGGGGCCCTGAGACCCAGTACTTC.